This T cell receptor (beta chain) was captured in a study of blood T cell repertoires in COVID-19. Study details: COVID-19 samples, acute and convalescent, were from the United States, Italy and Spain. The cDNA or gDNA used as material had been derived from T cells, B-cell-depleted T cells, or PBMCs.

In the source study's methods: How many nucleated cells were present was estimated from reference gene primer amplification. Sequenced by immunoSEQ multiplex PCR; TCRdb stores in-frame clones only, minus some. That table is the source of V, J and clone size, and D and trimming were worked out from the DNA. The repertoire holds 150,000 to 160,000 clones, with approximately 83% as singletons. Only a few counts were recorded for this clone. Germline CDR1 SEHNR, CDR2 FQNEAQ (reference sequence). The CDR3 runs to 16 residues. Germline trimming cut 4 bases from V and 3 bases from J; bases unmatched to any gene: 4.

The sequenced sample was peripheral blood. The receptor comes from a woman aged 55-70 years with COVID-19, enrolled during active disease. The chain combines TRBV7-9 with TRBJ2-1; 12 nucleotides align to TRBD2. CDR3 nucleotide sequence: TGTGCCAGCAGCTCTAGCGGGAGGGCCTACTACAATGAGCAGTTCTTC. This sequence encodes CASSSSGRAYYNEQFF.